Below are 25 T cell receptor beta chains sequenced from a single sample in a study of shared clonotypes between healthy human individuals. Data came from immunoSEQ multiplex PCR; TCRdb stores just in-frame clones and leaves some out. The sample yields millions of clones, around 95% seen once. Sequencing was done on a sample of naive CD4+ T cells sorted from blood. The subset here: CD45RA+ positively selected. All receptors come from a man aged 18 to 29 in good health.

A remark on this clone: The same CDR3 can be traced to other DNA sequences in this sample. The chain carries TRBV6-1 and TRBJ2-7; D is ambiguous. CDR1 and CDR2 (germline): MNHNS, SASEGT. Trimming took off 7 bases at V and 6 bases at J, with 13 bases between the two ends. This CDR3 is 12 amino acids long. The CDR3 nucleotides read TGTGCCAGCATCCGGTCCGTCTCCGAGCAGTACTTC. Protein product: CASIRSVSEQYF.

The rearrangement joins TRBV28 to TRBJ1-1, with a possible D match to TRBD1 (5 bases). CDR1 is MDHEN, CDR2 SYDVKM, per germline. The CDR3 has 14 residues. V lost 5 bases and J 6 bases, leaving 16 bases between the germline ends. The CDR3 sequence: CASSHHTGVAEAFF. CDR3 sequence (DNA): TGTGCCAGCAGTCACCACACGGGGGTAGCTGAAGCTTTCTTT. The full variable domain, its missing parts supplied by reference TRBV28 and TRBJ1-1, is DVKVTQSSRYLVKRTGEKVFLECVQDMDHENMFWYRQDPGLGLRLIYFSYDVKMKEKGDIPEGYSVSREKKERFSLILESASTNQTSMYLCASSHHTGVAEAFFGQGTRLTVV.

The gene calls are TRBV25-1 and TRBJ2-5, with D uncertain. The CDR3 has 11 amino acids. Germline CDR1 reads MGHDK; CDR2 reads SYGVNS. Deletions cut 5 bases from V and 5 bases from J, with 6 bases between. DNA for the CDR3: TGTGCCAGCAGTTTGCGCGAGACCCAGTACTTC. This sequence encodes CASSLRETQYF.

The gene calls are TRBV28 and TRBJ1-5; D ambiguous. This CDR3 is built from 14 residues. CDR1 is MDHEN, CDR2 SYDVKM, per germline. V lost 4 bases, J lost 0 bases, and 7 bases lay in between. CDR3 residues: CASSSRYSNQPQHF. The CDR3 DNA is TGTGCCAGCAGTTCAAGGTATAGCAATCAGCCCCAGCATTTT.

The chain has TRBV9 and TRBJ1-2; a weak D match, TRBD1 (5 bases). V lost 3 bases and J 4 bases, leaving 13 bases between the germline ends. The CDR3 covers 14 residues. CDR1 and CDR2 from the germline V gene are SGDLS and YYNGEE. CDR3 protein: CASSGGTAGYGYTF. CDR3 sequence (DNA): TGTGCCAGCAGCGGAGGGACTGCCGGCTATGGCTACACCTTC. Looking up the rest from reference TRBV9 and TRBJ1-2 gives the full variable domain: DSGVTQTPKHLITATGQRVTLRCSPRSGDLSVYWYQQSLDQGLQFLIQYYNGEERAKGNILERFSAQQFPDLHSELNLSSLELGDSALYFCASSGGTAGYGYTFGSGTRLTVV.

V usage is TRBV18 and J usage is TRBJ2-7; 9 bases are shared with TRBD2. V lost 2 bases and J lost 5; bases outside the gene matches: 4. The CDR3 runs 14 residues. CDR1 KGHSH and CDR2 LQKENI come from the germline V gene. CDR3 DNA sequence: TGTGCCAGCTCACCAGTAGCGGGAGTTAACGAGCAGTACTTC. Encoded protein: CASSPVAGVNEQYF.

The V call is TRBV5-1, the J call TRBJ1-1, with 9 bases aligning to TRBD1. Germline-derived CDR1 and CDR2 are SGHRS and YFSETQ. The CDR3 is made up of 15 amino acids. The J segment lost 1 base and the V segment lost 3 bases, leaving 4 bases of the junction unmatched. CDR3 DNA: TGCGCCAGCAGCTGGTCGACAGGGGGGAACACTGAAGCTTTCTTT. This sequence encodes CASSWSTGGNTEAFF.

This clone was seen many times. The chain links TRBV27 to TRBJ2-7; D may be TRBD1 or TRBD2 (5 bases each). This CDR3 spans 14 amino acids. From germline, CDR1 is MNHEY and CDR2 SMNVEV (reference sequence). Trimming removed 8 bases at V and 2 bases at J, with 16 bases between. The CDR3 spells CASGTEDPPYEQYF. The CDR3 bases are TGTGCCAGCGGGACCGAGGACCCTCCCTACGAGCAGTACTTC.

The rearrangement joins TRBV29-1 to TRBJ1-1; D unclear. The ends were cut back, 3 bases at V and 0 bases at J, with 8 bases in the middle. This CDR3 contains 13 residues. Germline CDR1 SQVTM, CDR2 ANQGSEA. Here the CDR3 DNA reads TGCAGCGTTGATGTGGGCATGAACACTGAAGCTTTCTTT. Protein: CSVDVGMNTEAFF.

This clone was detected once. The V gene is TRBV14, the J gene TRBJ1-6; 10 bases match TRBD1. There are 16 residues in the CDR3. After removal of 0 bases from V and 11 bases from J, the junction contained 7 bases not matched to a gene. The germline gives CDR1 SGHDN, CDR2 FVKESK. CDR3 loop: CASSQDGQGVVTPLHF. CDR3 sequence (DNA): TGTGCCAGCAGCCAAGATGGACAGGGGGTTGTCACACCCCTCCACTTT.

The V gene is TRBV6-1, the J gene TRBJ2-7; 8 bases map to TRBD2. Germline V gene sequence: CDR1 MNHNS, CDR2 SASEGT. The CDR3 has 14 residues. V trimming: 7 bases; J trimming: 6 bases; junction bases outside the gene matches: 11. The CDR3: CASMVSGGFSEQYF. The DNA for the CDR3 is TGTGCCAGCATGGTCAGCGGGGGCTTCTCCGAGCAGTACTTC.

The chain couples TRBV28 to TRBJ2-5; perhaps TRBD2 as D (5 bases). Per germline, CDR1 MDHEN and CDR2 SYDVKM. Deletions cut 3 bases from V and 6 bases from J, with 14 bases between. The CDR3 spans 14 residues. CDR3 protein: CASSLLAGSQTQYF. The CDR3 DNA is TGTGCCAGCAGTTTGCTAGCCGGGTCGCAGACCCAGTACTTC.

The chain employs TRBV19 and TRBJ1-3; D possibly corresponds to TRBD1 (6 bases). This CDR3 is built from 16 residues. The V gene lost 7 bases and the J gene lost 0 bases, with 16 bases spanning the gap. Looked up from germline, CDR1 is LNHDA and CDR2 is SQIVND (reference sequence). CDR3 in DNA: TGTGCCAGTACCAAAGGGGGACGGCGCTCTGGAAACACCATATATTTT. Translating it yields CASTKGGRRSGNTIYF.

A note on this clone: The same CDR3 arises from other DNA sequences in this sample as well. This chain links TRBV4-1 with TRBJ2-7; weak D call: TRBD2 (6 bases). The CDR3 runs to 14 residues. V gave up 2 bases and J gave up 3 bases, with 11 bases separating them. Germline values: CDR1 MGHRA, CDR2 YSYEKL. The CDR3 region has the DNA TGCGCCAGCAGCCAAACGTTAGCGGTCTACGAGCAGTACTTC. Amino acid sequence: CASSQTLAVYEQYF.

This sequence joins TRBV27 and TRBJ2-4; a weak D match, TRBD1 (6 bases). Germline loops: CDR1 MNHEY, CDR2 SMNVEV (reference sequence). Trimming shortened V by 3 bases and J by 0 bases, and 9 bases separated the two germline ends. This CDR3 contains 15 residues. CDR3 region: CASSFTGLAKNIQYF. CDR3 nucleotide sequence: TGTGCCAGCAGTTTCACAGGGCTAGCCAAAAACATTCAGTACTTC.

The CDR3: CASSEFQGGNLYGYTF. In DNA form, the CDR3 reads TGTGCCAGCAGTGAATTCCAGGGGGGTAACCTCTATGGCTACACCTTC. The rearrangement links TRBV25-1 to TRBJ1-2, with TRBD1 identical over 7 bases. The CDR3 sequence is 16 residues long. Trimming at V came to 1 base and at J to 4 bases, leaving 9 bases not matched to a gene. The V gene's germline CDR1 is MGHDK and CDR2 SYGVNS.

This chain joins TRBV6-5 and TRBJ1-1; possible D gene TRBD1, 5 bases. Trimming removed 7 bases from V and 10 bases from J, with 19 bases in between. Looked up from germline, CDR1 is MNHEY and CDR2 is SVGAGI. This CDR3 contains 13 residues. CDR3 DNA sequence: TGTGCCAGCACCCCCAGGGAGGGAGCCCGAGCTTTCTTT. This sequence encodes CASTPREGARAFF.

This clone came up once. This chain connects TRBV9 to TRBJ2-5; 8 bases agree with TRBD1. The CDR3 runs to 15 residues. Trimming cost V 2 bases and J 4 bases; bases outside gene matches: 7. CDR1 is SGDLS, CDR2 YYNGEE, per germline. The CDR3 nucleotides are TGTGCCAGCAGCGTTATGACAGGGGCCGGAGAGACCCAGTACTTC. Translating gives CASSVMTGAGETQYF. Complete variable domain (other parts from reference TRBV9 and TRBJ2-5): DSGVTQTPKHLITATGQRVTLRCSPRSGDLSVYWYQQSLDQGLQFLIQYYNGEERAKGNILERFSAQQFPDLHSELNLSSLELGDSALYFCASSVMTGAGETQYFGPGTRLLVL.

Only one count was recorded for this clone. The rearrangement uses TRBV5-1 and TRBJ2-5; 9 nucleotides match TRBD1. J lost 3 bases, V lost 0 bases, and 3 bases had no gene match. Germline V gives CDR1 SGHRS, CDR2 YFSETQ. CDR3 length: 15 residues. The chain's CDR3 is CASSLAGTGKETQYF. CDR3 coding DNA: TGCGCCAGCAGCTTGGCCGGGACAGGGAAAGAGACCCAGTACTTC.

The V gene is TRBV6-6, the J gene TRBJ2-5, with 8 nucleotides matching TRBD2. Unmatched junction bases numbered 4, after V lost 2 bases and J lost 5 bases. Germline lookup yields CDR1 MNHNY and CDR2 SVGAGI (reference sequence). This CDR3 region has 14 residues. DNA of the CDR3: TGTGCCAGCAGTTACGGGCGGGGGGCGGAGACCCAGTACTTC. Translation gives CASSYGRGAETQYF.

This chain uses TRBV5-1 with TRBJ1-1, with a weak D call TRBD1 (5 bases). The CDR3 is 12 amino acids. The germline CDR1 and CDR2 sequences are SGHRS and YFSETQ. Trimming removed 5 bases from V and 4 bases from J, with 9 bases in between. The CDR3 DNA reads TGCGCCAGCAGAGCCCAGGGCACTGAAGCTTTCTTT. Its protein is CASRAQGTEAFF.

For this clone: Other DNA sequences in the same sample also yield this CDR3. In DNA, the CDR3 is TGTGCCAGCAGTTACGGTCGCGCGGGGACCCAGTACTTC. Encoded protein: CASSYGRAGTQYF. The V gene is TRBV6-6, the J gene TRBJ2-5; D might be TRBD2 (5 bases). Germline loops: CDR1 MNHNY, CDR2 SVGAGI (reference sequence). The CDR3 runs to 13 residues. Trimming pared 2 bases from V and 7 bases from J, leaving 11 bases between.

The chain couples TRBV5-6 to TRBJ2-1; 8 bases are shared with TRBD2. V lost 4 bases and J lost 9; bases outside the gene matches: 12. CDR3 size: 15 residues. Germline V gene lookup returns CDR1 SGHDT and CDR2 YYEEEE. Here the CDR3 reads CASSPADSGIREQFF. The CDR3 region has the DNA TGTGCCAGCAGCCCCGCTGATAGCGGGATTCGTGAGCAGTTCTTC.

The rearrangement joins TRBV6-1 to TRBJ2-3, with 9 positions matching TRBD1. Germline CDR1 reads MNHNS; CDR2 reads SASEGT. V lost 5 bases and J lost 5; bases outside the gene matches: 5. This CDR3 is 14 amino acids long. As DNA, the CDR3 is TGTGCCAGCAGTTTGGGACAGGGTGGAGATACGCAGTATTTT. Translated: CASSLGQGGDTQYF.

This clone was picked up one time. The V call is TRBV10-3, the J call TRBJ2-3, with TRBD1 identical over 10 bases. From germline, CDR1 is ENHRY and CDR2 SYGVKD. V shed 0 bases, J shed 0 bases, and the junction held 0 bases outside the gene matches. The CDR3 spans 16 residues. Here the CDR3 reads CAISESGQGSTDTQYF. DNA of the CDR3: TGTGCCATCAGTGAGTCGGGACAGGGGAGCACAGATACGCAGTATTTT.